Listed below are T cell receptor beta chains from one sample, sequenced in a study of Graves' ophthalmopathy and Graves' hyperthyroidism. In TCRdb, the multiplex PCR reads were re-called with MiXCR into one record per CDR3 protein. The top ten hold 40% to 55% of the sample, which has 600,000 to 950,000 distinct CDR3 sequences, roughly two fifths seen once. Material: peripheral blood. These receptors came from an adult man with Graves' ophthalmopathy. The CDR3 runs from the conserved cysteine through the conserved F or W. A D gene is named only where the DNA matches it firmly. Rows give clone size only sometimes, using once, few, many, or a class for an expanded clone.

V gene	clone size	J gene	D gene	CDR3 protein	CDR3 DNA
TRBV6-6	NA	TRBJ2-7	NA	CASSYTDNPWYF	TGTGCCAGCAGTTACACGGACAACCCCTGGTACTTC
TRBV4-1	few	TRBJ1-2	NA	CASSQAAGTYGYTF	TGCGCCAGCAGCCAAGCGGCAGGGACTTATGGCTACACCTTC
TRBV7-8	few	TRBJ2-5	NA	CASSLVLAPQETQYF	TGTGCCAGCAGCTTAGTGCTAGCACCTCAAGAGACCCAGTACTTC
TRBV5-5	few	TRBJ1-2	NA	CASSLVQASYGYTF	TGTGCCAGCAGCTTGGTACAGGCCTCCTATGGCTACACCTTC
TRBV7-9	NA	TRBJ2-3	NA	CASSHALRTDTQYF	TGTGCCAGCAGCCACGCTTTACGCACAGATACGCAGTATTTT
TRBV29-1	once	TRBJ2-7	NA	CSVRGQIYEQYF	TGCAGCGTTCGAGGACAGATCTACGAGCAGTACTTC
TRBV2	once	TRBJ1-6	NA	CASMRGSYNSPLHF	TGTGCCAGCATGCGGGGTTCCTATAATTCACCCCTCCACTTT
TRBV2	many	TRBJ2-5	NA	CASSDWTAETQYF	TGTGCCAGCAGTGACTGGACAGCGGAGACCCAGTACTTC
TRBV29-1	many	TRBJ1-3	NA	CSVVQGSGNTIYF	TGCAGCGTTGTACAGGGCTCTGGAAACACCATATATTTT
TRBV2	few	TRBJ1-5	NA	CASSPKNQPQHF	TGTGCCAGCAGCCCGAAGAATCAGCCCCAGCATTTT
TRBV7-9	NA	TRBJ2-2	NA	CASSLDHGGLFF	TGTGCCAGCAGCTTAGACCACGGGGGGCTGTTTTTT